One and the same sample provided the 18 T cell receptor beta chains below, sequenced in a study of shared clonotypes between healthy human individuals. TCRdb's table, derived via immunoSEQ multiplex PCR, lists solely in-frame clones and lacks some. The sample holds roughly 850,000 clones, roughly 96% seen once. CD45RO negativity and positive selection for CCR7 defined naive CD8 cells, a population that excluded terminally differentiated effector memory CD45RA+ cells. The sample taken for sequencing was naive CD8+ T cells sorted from blood. The origin of the receptors is a young man in good health.

The chain is built from TRBV28 and TRBJ2-1, with D possibly TRBD1 on 5 matching bases. Germline V gives CDR1 MDHEN, CDR2 SYDVKM. The CDR3 runs 11 residues. Trimming stripped 3 bases from V and 9 bases from J, with 6 bases between. The CDR3 reads CASSFQGEQFF. The CDR3 DNA reads TGTGCCAGCAGTTTCCAGGGTGAGCAGTTCTTC. Together with reference TRBV28 and TRBJ2-1, the CDR3 gives the full variable domain: DVKVTQSSRYLVKRTGEKVFLECVQDMDHENMFWYRQDPGLGLRLIYFSYDVKMKEKGDIPEGYSVSREKKERFSLILESASTNQTSMYLCASSFQGEQFFGPGTRLTVL.

The chain combines TRBV19 with TRBJ1-1; tentatively, D is TRBD1 (6 bases). The CDR3 consists of 15 residues. Trimming stripped 5 bases from V and 3 bases from J, with 16 bases between. Germline V gene data show CDR1 as LNHDA and CDR2 as SQIVND (reference sequence). The CDR3 nucleotides read TGTGCCAGTAGTGAAACAGGGTTCCATTACACTGAAGCTTTCTTT. It specifies CASSETGFHYTEAFF.

This rearrangement joins TRBV11-2 to TRBJ2-3; no definite D call. The CDR3 is made up of 16 amino acids. Germline-derived CDR1 and CDR2 are SGHAT and FQNNGV. The V end was cut by 2 bases, the J end by 4 bases, with 16 bases between. CDR3 nucleotide sequence: TGTGCCAGCAGCTTACGTCCCGTGGGTATCCCAGATACGCAGTATTTT. Its translation is CASSLRPVGIPDTQYF.

The chain carries TRBV27 and TRBJ2-1; D unresolved. CDR1 and CDR2 from the germline V gene are MNHEY and SMNVEV (reference sequence). This CDR3 spans 15 amino acids. The V gene lost 5 bases and the J gene lost 4 bases, with 15 bases spanning the gap. As DNA, the CDR3 is TGTGCCAGCAGTCCCATGGACCGACCTTACAATGAGCAGTTCTTC. Protein product: CASSPMDRPYNEQFF.

V usage is TRBV27 and J usage is TRBJ2-7; D is perhaps TRBD1 (6 bases). In germline, CDR1 is MNHEY, CDR2 SMNVEV (reference sequence). Trimming left V 0 bases short and J 3 bases short, with 12 bases between. CDR3 length equals 15 residues. The DNA of the CDR3 is TGTGCCAGCAGTTTATCGGTGGCAGGGGTCTACGAGCAGTACTTC. It specifies CASSLSVAGVYEQYF.

The CDR3 DNA is TGTGCCAGCAGCTTAGATACGGTTGTCGATGAGCAGTTCTTC. This gives the protein CASSLDTVVDEQFF. V is TRBV11-2 and J is TRBJ2-1; D not certain. The CDR3 is made up of 14 amino acids. Trimming left V 0 bases short and J 8 bases short, with 11 bases between. Per germline, CDR1 SGHAT and CDR2 FQNNGV. The full variable domain, completed using reference TRBV11-2 and TRBJ2-1, is EAGVAQSPRYKIIEKRQSVAFWCNPISGHATLYWYQQILGQGPKLLIQFQNNGVVDDSQLPKDRFSAERLKGVDSTLKIQPAKLEDSAVYLCASSLDTVVDEQFFGPGTRLTVL.

The rearrangement uses TRBV5-1 and TRBJ1-1; 8 bases are a match to TRBD1. After removal of 0 bases from V and 4 bases from J, the junction contained 23 bases not matched to a gene. This CDR3 is built from 21 residues. CDR1 and CDR2 from the germline V gene are SGHRS and YFSETQ. The CDR3 reads CASSLVSAFMDRAAEGTEAFF. The DNA for the CDR3 is TGCGCCAGCAGCTTGGTATCGGCCTTCATGGACAGGGCCGCTGAGGGCACTGAAGCTTTCTTT.

This chain joins TRBV11-2 and TRBJ2-7; TRBD2 agrees at 9 bases. From germline, CDR1 is SGHAT and CDR2 FQNNGV. There are 15 residues in the CDR3. The ends lost 10 bases at V and 0 bases at J; junction bases unmatched: 10. The CDR3: CANGPPSGVSYEQYF. CDR3 bases: TGTGCCAACGGACCCCCTAGCGGGGTCTCCTACGAGCAGTACTTC.

The chain is built from TRBV4-1 and TRBJ2-7, with 8 bases identical to TRBD2. V lost 0 bases to trimming and J lost 7 bases; unmatched junction nucleotides: 8. The CDR3 loop spans 15 amino acids. Germline V gene sequence: CDR1 MGHRA, CDR2 YSYEKL. CDR3 coding DNA: TGCGCCAGCAGCCAAGACGGACGAGAGCGGGAGGAGCAGTACTTC. Encoded protein: CASSQDGREREEQYF.

CDR3 nucleotide sequence: TGTGCCAGCAGCGCCTACAGGGGGGTGTGGAATGAGCAGTTCTTC. Translated, it gives CASSAYRGVWNEQFF. The chain employs TRBV7-9 and TRBJ2-1; 8 nucleotides agree with TRBD1. The V and J ends lost 5 bases and 7 bases, in that order; junction bases with no gene match: 10. Germline V gene sequence: CDR1 SEHNR, CDR2 FQNEAQ (reference sequence). The CDR3 is 15 amino acids.

The chain combines TRBV11-2 with TRBJ2-3; no firm D call. Germline V gene lookup returns CDR1 SGHAT and CDR2 FQNNGV. The CDR3 length is 12 residues. V was pared by 3 bases and J by 4 bases, with 5 bases between. The CDR3 nucleotides read TGTGCCAGCAGCTTTGAATCAGATACGCAGTATTTT. Its translation is CASSFESDTQYF.

In DNA, the CDR3 is TGTGCCAGCAGCGTAGGGGGGACAGAGACCCAGTACTTC. Its translation is CASSVGGTETQYF. The chain combines TRBV9 with TRBJ2-5; D possibly matches TRBD1 or TRBD2 (5 bases each). The length of the CDR3 is 13 residues. V lost 0 bases, J lost 4 bases, and 7 bases lay in between. Germline assignment: CDR1 SGDLS and CDR2 YYNGEE.

Concerning this clone itself: The same CDR3 arises from other DNA sequences in this sample as well. The chain uses TRBV7-7 and TRBJ2-7; 7 nucleotides agree with TRBD1. The V and J ends lost 1 base and 2 bases, in that order; junction bases with no gene match: 5. The germline CDR1 and CDR2 sequences are SSHAT and FNYEAQ (reference sequence). The CDR3 consists of 15 residues. DNA for the CDR3: TGTGCCAGCAGCTTAGGGCCCGGGACAGCCTACGAGCAGTACTTC. Amino acid sequence: CASSLGPGTAYEQYF.

J is TRBJ1-3 and V is TRBV28; D might be TRBD1 (5 bases). Trimming left V 3 bases short and J 8 bases short, with 11 bases between. This CDR3 is built from 13 residues. Germline V gives CDR1 MDHEN, CDR2 SYDVKM. Written as DNA, the CDR3 is TGTGCCAGCAGTTTTATTGGGGGGGACACCATATATTTT. This encodes CASSFIGGDTIYF.

The chain's CDR3 is CASSFGPQNEQFF. The CDR3 bases are TGTGCCAGCAGCTTCGGTCCTCAAAATGAGCAGTTCTTC. This chain uses TRBV11-2 with TRBJ2-1, with D uncertain. CDR3 length: 13 amino acids. Germline V gene data show CDR1 as SGHAT and CDR2 as FQNNGV. The V end was cut by 3 bases, the J end by 7 bases, with 10 bases between.

This sequence joins TRBV4-2 and TRBJ2-1; 11 bases fit TRBD1. Germline loops: CDR1 LGHNA, CDR2 YNFKEQ. The CDR3 runs 16 residues. The V and J ends lost 3 bases and 8 bases, in that order; junction bases with no gene match: 9. CDR3 nucleotides: TGTGCCAGCAGCCACAGGACAGGGGGCGCGGTGGATGAGCAGTTCTTC. This codes for CASSHRTGGAVDEQFF.

This clone was counted a single time. The chain recombines TRBV27 with TRBJ2-3, with D maybe TRBD2 (6 bases). V was trimmed by 7 bases and J by 2 bases, leaving 16 bases between them. The CDR3 loop spans 15 amino acids. Germline V gene sequence: CDR1 MNHEY, CDR2 SMNVEV (reference sequence). Here the CDR3 reads CASTPGGLLTDTQYF. The CDR3 DNA sequence: TGTGCCAGCACCCCCGGGGGACTTCTCACAGATACGCAGTATTTT.

The chain employs TRBV27 and TRBJ1-1; D is perhaps TRBD1 (5 bases). CDR3 length: 11 amino acids. V lost 5 bases and J 9 bases, leaving 10 bases between the germline ends. CDR1 and CDR2 from the germline V gene are MNHEY and SMNVEV (reference sequence). For the CDR3, the DNA is TGTGCCAGCAGTCAGGGTTTTAAAGCTTTCTTT. Translation gives CASSQGFKAFF.